The entry that follows covers one T cell receptor (beta chain) sequence. Its antigen is not identified. CDR3 length: 14 residues. Germline V gene sequence: CDR1 MNHNY, CDR2 SVGAGI (reference sequence). The V gene lost 4 bases and the J gene lost 5 bases, with 14 bases spanning the gap. PCR employed 60 Vbeta and 13 Jbeta primers. Profiled with immunoSEQ multiplex PCR; TCRdb holds only in-frame clones, not every one. The sample lists fewer than 200,000 clones; 65% to 80% were seen once. This sample is drawn from a study of cytomegalovirus exposure and HLA in healthy donors. Findings and caveats of the study: A cluster of highly shared sequence variants was likely a sequencing artifact. The study dropped some indistinguishable V segments, TRBV6-2 and TRBV6-3 among them. As confirmed in vitro, a few CMV-associated chains were specific for CMV antigens. Later on, an analysis showed TCR association rates differing by HLA locus, with DRB1 the most and HLA-C the fewest.

The clonotype was recovered from a middle-aged woman in good health and CMV-seronegative. The J gene is TRBJ2-5, the V gene TRBV6-6; D possibly corresponds to TRBD2 (6 bases). The sequencing sample was made of PBMCs. The CDR3, as DNA: TGTGCCAGCAGTTTGCCCGGGACTTTGGAGACCCAGTACTTC. Protein product: CASSLPGTLETQYF.